Presented here are 19 T cell receptor beta chains from one specimen sequenced in a study of beta chain features in type 1 diabetes listed by TCRdb under 2018. Summary of the overall study and its limitations: Type 1 diabetes patients showed a moderate but significant shortening of TCRB CDR3 length in all four CD4+ subsets.

These receptors lack a known antigen. Libraries were prepared through the immunoSEQ multiplex PCR assay. The entire amount of isolated RNA was reverse transcribed using the High Capacity cDNA Reverse Transcription Kit, so the sequenced TCRB transcripts were expressed ones. The table comes from immuneACCESS by way of TCRdb, which keeps in-frame sequences with V and J called. Part of the clones is missing from these tables; in studies checked, under half for an unresolved V gene and the rest for unknown reasons. This sample lists roughly 50,000 clones; approximately 44% were detected once. Around 0.13% of the sample is taken by the ten largest. The sequenced material came from stem cell memory CD4+ T cells from blood. Explained via the paper, the cell subset or site label denotes: stem cell-like memory CD4+ T cells. These receptors originate from a man under 40 with type 1 diabetes.

The chain is built from TRBV27 and TRBJ1-2, with no clear D. This CDR3 has 17 residues. The germline gives CDR1 MNHEY, CDR2 SMNVEV (reference sequence). Trimming removed 6 bases from V and 0 bases from J, with 20 bases in between. As DNA, the CDR3 is TGTGCCAGCAGCCACCTAGCCCCTAGGGTGACTAACTATGGCTACACCTTC. This codes for CASSHLAPRVTNYGYTF.

This chain links TRBV11-2 with TRBJ1-1; 8 positions agree with TRBD1. J lost 4 bases, V lost 5 bases, and 6 bases had no gene match. CDR3 length: 14 amino acids. Germline V gene sequence: CDR1 SGHAT, CDR2 FQNNGV. The CDR3 coding sequence is TGTGCCAGCAGCGCCCGACAGGGGATCACTGAAGCTTTCTTT. It yields the protein CASSARQGITEAFF. The whole variable domain, filled in from reference TRBV11-2 and TRBJ1-1, reads EAGVAQSPRYKIIEKRQSVAFWCNPISGHATLYWYQQILGQGPKLLIQFQNNGVVDDSQLPKDRFSAERLKGVDSTLKIQPAKLEDSAVYLCASSARQGITEAFFGQGTRLTVV.

This clone has just a few counts. The rearrangement uses TRBV18 and TRBJ1-1, with TRBD1 matching over 9 bases. The CDR3 is 14 amino acids. The trim removed 4 bases at V and 1 base at J, leaving 1 base unmatched. Per the germline V gene, CDR1 is KGHSH and CDR2 is LQKENI. CDR3: CASSQTGGNTEAFF. As DNA, the CDR3 is TGTGCCAGCTCACAGACAGGGGGGAACACTGAAGCTTTCTTT.

This chain joins TRBV9 and TRBJ1-2, with unresolved D. V lost 4 bases to trimming and J lost 4 bases, with 11 bases between them. CDR3 size: 13 residues. Germline-derived CDR1 and CDR2 are SGDLS and YYNGEE. CDR3 sequence reads: CASSPPELYGYTF. DNA of the CDR3: TGTGCCAGCAGCCCCCCGGAGCTCTATGGCTACACCTTC.

The CDR3, as DNA: TGTGCCAGCAGCTTGGCAGGTATCCAAGAGACCCAGTACTTC. Translated, it gives CASSLAGIQETQYF. The chain recombines TRBV5-4 with TRBJ2-5; D ambiguous. V lost 0 bases, J lost 1 base, and 7 bases lay in between. CDR1 and CDR2 from the germline V gene are SGHNT and YYREEE (reference sequence). The CDR3 is made up of 14 amino acids.

This clone has just a few counts. The rearrangement links TRBV2 to TRBJ2-1; 13 bases fit TRBD2. Germline CDR1 SNHLY, CDR2 FYNNEI. This CDR3 region has 15 residues. V shed 5 bases and J 6 bases; nucleotides not matched to a gene: 4. The CDR3 coding sequence is TGTGCCAGCAGTCGACTAGCGGGAGGATCCAATGAGCAGTTCTTC. This sequence encodes CASSRLAGGSNEQFF.

The rearrangement joins TRBV4-2 to TRBJ2-5; D is uncertain. This CDR3 has 14 amino acids. Germline CDR1 is LGHNA and CDR2 is YNFKEQ. V lost 1 base, J lost 4 bases, and 10 bases lay in between. The CDR3 DNA is TGTGCCAGCAGCCAAGCGGGTCGCGGAGAGACCCAGTACTTC. Encoded protein: CASSQAGRGETQYF.

The chain uses TRBV7-6 and TRBJ1-4, with TRBD1 matching 8 bases. Germline V gives CDR1 SGHVS, CDR2 FNYEAQ. CDR3 size: 15 residues. J was trimmed by 5 bases and V by 4 bases; bases with no gene match: 6. The CDR3 DNA reads TGTGCCAGCAGCTCCCCGAGACAGGGGAATGAAAAACTGTTTTTT. As protein: CASSSPRQGNEKLFF.

The chain is built from TRBV5-1 and TRBJ2-3; D unresolved. This CDR3 is 14 amino acids long. Germline CDR1 SGHRS, CDR2 YFSETQ. Trimming removed 8 bases at V and 0 bases at J, with 13 bases between. The CDR3 loop reads CASSPPESTDTQYF. CDR3 coding DNA: TGCGCCAGTTCGCCCCCGGAGAGCACAGATACGCAGTATTTT.

This clone was seen more than once but under ten times. Here the CDR3 DNA reads TGTGCCAGCAGTTTCAGGGGACCCATGAACACTGAAGCTTTCTTT. Its protein is CASSFRGPMNTEAFF. The chain carries TRBV28 and TRBJ1-1, with D maybe TRBD1 (6 bases). Trimming stripped 3 bases from V and 0 bases from J, with 11 bases between. This CDR3 has 15 amino acids. Germline V gene sequence: CDR1 MDHEN, CDR2 SYDVKM.

In DNA, the CDR3 is TGTGCCAGTAGTACCAGGGGCTGGAGGCGAACTGAAGCTTTCTTT. It specifies CASSTRGWRRTEAFF. The chain uses TRBV19 and TRBJ1-1, with TRBD1 as a possible D gene (6 bases). V shed 4 bases and J shed 5 bases, with 17 bases lying between them. The CDR3 is 15 residues long. Germline loops: CDR1 LNHDA, CDR2 SQIVND (reference sequence).

V usage is TRBV27 and J usage is TRBJ2-7, with a tentative D call TRBD1 (5 bases). The CDR3 runs 14 residues. V lost 9 bases to trimming and J lost 4 bases, with 19 bases between them. The V gene's germline CDR1 is MNHEY and CDR2 SMNVEV (reference sequence). The CDR3 loop reads CASRAWGRVYEQYF. The CDR3 bases are TGTGCCAGTCGTGCCTGGGGCCGGGTGTACGAGCAGTACTTC.

This chain joins TRBV11-1 and TRBJ2-4; no reliable D call. Germline V CDR1 and CDR2: SGHAT, FQDESV (reference sequence). CDR3 length: 15 amino acids. V dropped 0 bases and J dropped 7 bases, with 13 bases sitting between them. The CDR3 bases are TGTGCCAGCAGCTTAGCGAGTGTTGGAGTGAACATTCAGTACTTC. Protein: CASSLASVGVNIQYF.

The chain recombines TRBV7-6 with TRBJ1-2; no clear D. V lost 5 bases and J lost 8, with 24 bases in between. CDR3 length: 16 amino acids. Germline CDR1 SGHVS, CDR2 FNYEAQ. DNA for the CDR3: TGTGCCAGCAGCAACCCTTATGGTGCAGGAAGCTGGGGCTACACCTTC. It yields the protein CASSNPYGAGSWGYTF.

The sample holds a few counts of this clone. The chain employs TRBV18 and TRBJ1-4; D may be TRBD1 (5 bases). This CDR3 has 17 residues. V was trimmed by 3 bases and J by 4 bases, leaving 18 bases between them. CDR1 and CDR2 from the germline V gene are KGHSH and LQKENI. CDR3 sequence reads: CASSPFAQVLGNEKLFF. In DNA form, the CDR3 reads TGTGCCAGCTCACCGTTCGCACAGGTGCTTGGTAATGAAAAACTGTTTTTT.

This clone was picked up a small number of times. This chain joins TRBV5-1 and TRBJ2-1; possibly TRBD2 for D (6 bases). Germline CDR1 and CDR2: SGHRS and YFSETQ. The V and J ends lost 4 bases and 0 bases respectively, with 17 bases between them. CDR3 length: 17 residues. The CDR3 region is CASSQQLGGSSYNEQFF. The CDR3 DNA sequence: TGCGCCAGCAGCCAACAACTGGGGGGAAGCTCCTACAATGAGCAGTTCTTC.

CDR3 in DNA: TGTGCCAGCAGCTCCGTAGCGGGAGGGCTAACTCTCGAGCAGTACTTC. Translating it yields CASSSVAGGLTLEQYF. This sequence joins TRBV7-2 and TRBJ2-7; 11 bases align to TRBD2. This CDR3 has 16 amino acids. J lost 6 bases, V lost 4 bases, and 11 bases had no gene match. Germline CDR1 and CDR2: SGHTA and FQGNSA.

The chain is built from TRBV5-1 and TRBJ2-5; the match to TRBD1 covers 9 bases. The DNA end is a closer match to TRBJ2-7, so the J assignment may be wrong. Germline V gene data show CDR1 as SGHRS and CDR2 as YFSETQ. The CDR3 runs 14 residues. The CDR3 sequence is CASSYGTGTYEQYF. CDR3 nucleotides: TGCGCCAGCAGCTACGGGACAGGGACCTACGAGCAGTACTTC.

The gene calls are TRBV9 and TRBJ2-3; 8 positions match TRBD2. The length of the CDR3 is 15 residues. Germline V gene sequence: CDR1 SGDLS, CDR2 YYNGEE. Unmatched junction bases numbered 9, after V lost 4 bases and J lost 5 bases. CDR3 sequence reads: CASSPRGLAIDTQYF. Written as DNA, the CDR3 is TGTGCCAGCAGCCCCCGAGGACTAGCTATAGATACGCAGTATTTT.